This TCR beta chain stems from a study of cytomegalovirus exposure and HLA in healthy donors (dated by TCRdb to about 2017). The study in broad terms: An earlier analysis of 587 of the donors reported 250 to 350 Gb of sequence data and 95 million to 140 million unique TCR beta sequences obtained from about 170 million T cells. Roughly 310 gigabases of sequencing data and tens of millions of unique TCR sequences were included in an early release covering about 600 HLA-typed donors. Of the 350 to 450 genotyped donors, about 80% fell in the genetic ancestry cluster associated with self-reported Caucasian donors. The aim of the study was to test whether cataloging public T cell receptors could identify signatures of past pathogen exposure. The T cell repertoires of 666 subjects were profiled by immunosequencing and related to cytomegalovirus serostatus. In addition to the first cohort of hundreds of subjects, a separate validation cohort of 120 different subjects was used. High-throughput TCR immunosequencing, statistical association of individual TCRs with disease status, and machine learning were combined to predict cytomegalovirus infection status. In a later analysis, previously published TCR beta repertoires from 666 donors were re-analyzed and high-resolution HLA genotyping was added so that TCR occurrence patterns could be studied. Rather than drawing on any new phenotypic data, the later analysis identified candidate immune exposures from TCR beta sequences and the way those sequences occurred across donors. An earlier analysis of about 600 of the donors used high-throughput TCR beta sequencing to judge whether each TCR beta V gene segment behaved as functional or pseudogenic. Donor age, sex, ethnicity and CMV serostatus were compiled alongside the repertoire data. A later genetic analysis used genome-wide SNP genotypes for about 55% of the 666 donors, treating that subset as a discovery cohort. All discovery cohort repertoires had been generated on a single sequencing platform. HLA typing included class I and class II loci at four-digit resolution. The number of donors typed differed by locus, with 629-630 for A, B, C, DRB1 and DQB1, around 520 for DQA1, 606 for DPA1, and around 450 for DPB1. Roughly 5 DR-DQ haplotypes were treated as single units for association and clustering because of strong linkage in the cohort. Among 300 to 450 genotyped donors of the cohort, an average of approximately 250,000 unique TCR beta nucleotide sequences were sequenced per donor, around 18% of them non-productive. The full study reports these points: The authors suggested that the approach could potentially be extended to other disease states and immunological phenotypes. When HLA alleles, especially DR and DQ, strongly co-occurred, attributing TCR associations to individual alleles was difficult. Because some donors lacked HLA typing at each locus, the association tests relied only on the typed subset. Cytomegalovirus status was reported to be diagnosed by the classifier with high specificity and sensitivity in both the original and validation cohorts. A group of highly shared sequence variants was considered likely to be a technical artifact of the sequencing pipeline. Most CMV-associated TCR beta chains appeared to be HLA-restricted in a later analysis, and the HLA associations seemed to be driven largely by CMV exposure. Roughly uniform sequencing depth across donors was assumed in presence/absence analyses, although this assumption may not hold. In vitro tests confirmed that a few of the cytomegalovirus-associated TCR beta chains recognize cytomegalovirus antigens. The cohort was sequenced for TCR beta chains only, and without alpha or paired-chain data the features that could be detected were limited. A later analysis reported that several top co-occurrence clusters appeared linked to parvovirus B19, influenza, CMV and Epstein-Barr virus. The study listed 164 TCR beta chains as associated with cytomegalovirus. A further reported finding was that TCR beta sequences accurately predicted the HLA-A and HLA-B alleles for most subjects in the first cohort. In a later genetic analysis, fewer N-insertions in productive TCRs were reported among donors in an Asian-associated ancestry cluster than the roughly 700-donor mean. According to a later analysis, TCR association rates differed among HLA loci, with DRB1 alleles showing the most associated TCRs and HLA-C alleles showing the fewest. In a later analysis, about 17,000 TCR beta sequences were associated with specific HLA alleles at a false discovery rate of 0.05. Some 16 rarely observed V segments, including chromosome 9 orphons, were excluded from the earlier analysis of some 590 of the donors because counts were too low. Immune exposure information for the cohort was limited to CMV serostatus. A later analysis found that HLA-associated TCR beta chains were more clonally expanded and had lower generation probabilities than equally common non-associated chains. Linkage disequilibrium might explain the correlated functional status among segregating V segments, but an unknown experimental factor could not be excluded. An earlier analysis of approximately 500 of the donors showed that most TCR beta V segments appeared in productive rearrangements either about 87% or about 30% of the time, which broadly matched IMGT annotations. An association between a missense DCLRE1C variant and V-gene and J-gene trimming of TCR beta chains was found in a later genetic analysis and replicated in an independent cohort. The 87-base-pair reads could not distinguish some IMGT-functional V segments, including TRBV6-2 and TRBV6-3, so those segments were excluded. Most TCR sequences were seen in very few donors, while some public TCRs were found in many individuals.

The cohort comprised fewer than 750 healthy bone marrow donors. At the time of sampling, every cohort member was nominally healthy, though immune exposures that went unrecorded were likely present. The donor was CMV seropositive and was included in the group of 290 or so seropositive cohort members. Each donor provided a peripheral blood sample, and peripheral blood mononuclear cells were used for TCR beta sequencing. The Qiagen DNeasy Blood Extraction Kit was used to extract genomic DNA from the blood cell samples. From the germline V gene, CDR1 is SNHLY and CDR2 is FYNNEI. The CDR3 goes from the cysteine to the phenylalanine over 13 residues. Only the CDR3 DNA is retained, 39 bases long and in frame from the first base. After removal of 8 bases from V and 7 bases from J, the junction retains 4 bases not matched to a gene. Note on this clone: Its antigen has not been determined. Per-base qualities were not stored, and no clone one base away is much larger.

The method was the immunoSEQ multiplex PCR assay. The multiplex PCR relied on a mix of 60 forward primers for TCR Vbeta segments and 13 reverse primers for TCR Jbeta segments. The CDR3 region of rearranged TCR beta genes was amplified from genomic DNA by a multiplex PCR assay. The amplified TCR beta libraries were sequenced on the Illumina HiSeq System as 87-base-pair reads. As for the authors' bioinformatics: In a later analysis, 77 million or so unique TCR beta chains were counted across the 666 repertoires, and roughly 11 million of these chains were shared by at least two donors. To remove PCR and sequencing errors, raw reads were error-corrected and collapsed into unique sequences using a nearest-neighbor algorithm that merged closely related sequences. CDR3 sequences were aligned to IMGT reference sequences to assign V, D and J gene segments. For a sequence to be retained, a match of at least six nucleotides to both a V gene segment and a J gene segment was required. A rearrangement was called productive if the CDR3 had no stop codons and remained in frame with V and J, and every other rearrangement was called non-productive. Following IMGT convention, CDR3 was defined as the stretch from the second conserved V-encoded cysteine up to the conserved J-encoded phenylalanine. The earlier analysis of roughly 590 of the donors excluded any sequence lacking an unambiguous match to a single V gene segment. An earlier analysis of a few hundred of the donors classified V segments as functional when productive rearrangements were above 56.7% and as segregating when the standard deviation between donors was above 5%. A statistical classification framework was built to diagnose cytomegalovirus status from the catalog of TCR beta chain sequences. In a later analysis, TCR nucleotide sequences were compared against IMGT/GENE-DB human TR gene sequences so that V and J genes could be assigned. The TCRdist pipeline was used in a later analysis to assign CDR3 sequences and most-parsimonious VDJ recombination scenarios. In a later analysis, each TCR beta chain was defined by its CDR3 amino acid sequence together with its V-gene family, and reads without a unique V-gene family were excluded. To address suspected cross-contamination and a sequencing artifact, a later analysis removed around 600 highly shared, low-generation-probability nucleotide sequences. For each public chain, a later analysis derived a clonal expansion index from normalized ranks of inferred template counts within each repertoire. Generation probabilities in a later analysis came from a VDJ recombination model fitted to out-of-frame rearrangements, and those results were checked against IGoR. In a later analysis, TCR-TCR, TCR-HLA and TCR-CMV co-occurrence was scored with hypergeometric tests, and a repertoire-size bias correction was applied to TCR pairs. In a later analysis, false discovery rates were estimated by permuting HLA or CMV assignments 20 times. A later analysis grouped co-occurring TCRs with DBSCAN, adding TCRdist sequence similarity when clustering within HLA-allele-positive subsets. Co-occurrence clustering excluded repertoires with fewer than 30,000 or more than 120,000 public chains, plus five with anomalous nucleotide sharing. TCRdb carries this immuneACCESS record with in-frame sequences only. Its versions omit some clonotypes, under half of them owing to an unresolved V gene in the studies checked, with the rest unexplained. V and J calls and clone size are given by that table; D and trimming were obtained from the DNA. The sample has about 150,000 clones on record, more than 60% of them singletons. The ten largest account for more than 6% of the sample.

The sequence was collected from a woman aged 40-49 years in good health and CMV-seropositive. The chain is assembled from TRBV2 and TRBJ1-4, and 10 bases in between align with TRBD1. Sample: PBMCs. The DNA is TGTGCCAGCCGAAGGGACAGGGGTGAAAAACTGTTTTTT. This is translated as CASRRDRGEKLFF.